Listed below are T cell receptor beta chains from one sample, sequenced in a study of OX40 agonist ivuxolimab in advanced cancers. Sequencing was performed with immunoSEQ multiplex PCR; in TCRdb, only in-frame clones are kept and a portion is missing. The repertoire has tens of thousands of clones, approximately 91% of them found once; the top ten carry approximately 3.8%. Specimen: CD4+ or CD8+ T cells sorted from blood, collected in a trial of the OX40 agonist ivuxolimab. The receptor source for this set is an adult with an advanced solid tumor such as melanoma, head and neck, liver or kidney cancer. Each CDR3 is given with its conserved first and last residue. The order of the fields is clone size, CDR3 length, D gene, V gene, J gene, CDR3 DNA, CDR3 protein. A D gene is named only where the DNA matches it firmly. The size entry is marked missing in some rows and otherwise reads once, few, many or a size class.

>-|12|-|TRBV6-5|TRBJ1-2
TGTGCCAGCAGTCCGGGGGCGCTTGGCTACACCTTC
CASSPGALGYTF
>-|16|TRBD1|TRBV5-4|TRBJ2-5
TGTGCCAGCAAAAAAGAGCGGACAGGCCGCCAAGAGACCCAGTACTTC
CASKKERTGRQETQYF
>few|15|-|TRBV5-6|TRBJ1-2
TGTGCCAGCAGCTGGACAGATCTAACTATCCGTGACTACACCTTC
CASSWTDLTIRDYTF
>once|14|TRBD1|TRBV10-2|TRBJ1-2
TGCGCCAGCAGTGTGATAGGGGGCTTATCTGGCTACACCTTC
CASSVIGGLSGYTF
>few|15|TRBD1|TRBV9|TRBJ1-1
TGTGCCAGCAGACTAATGACAGGGGTGAACACTGAAGCTTTCTTT
CASRLMTGVNTEAFF
>-|12|-|TRBV2|TRBJ2-2
TGTGCCAGCAAACAGAGTACCGGGGAGCTGTTTTTT
CASKQSTGELFF
>-|11|-|TRBV20-1|TRBJ1-3
TGCAGTGCTAGTAATGGTAACACCATATATTTT
CSASNGNTIYF
>-|15|-|TRBV2|TRBJ2-7
TGTGCCAGCAGGGCAGGGACCACAGAACGCTACGAGCAGTACTTC
CASRAGTTERYEQYF
>-|14|-|TRBV28|TRBJ1-6
TGTGCCAGCAGTCCCCGGACAGCCCTTTCACCCCTCCACTTT
CASSPRTALSPLHF
>once|13|TRBD1|TRBV2|TRBJ1-2
TGTGCCAGCATTCTAGGACAGGCCACACCCCGCGCCTTC
CASILGQATPRAF
>-|16|-|TRBV11-3|TRBJ2-3
TGTGCCAGCAGCGAGGACGGATCAATAGCCGGGGTTACGCAGTATTTT
CASSEDGSIAGVTQYF
>-|17|-|TRBV6-1|TRBJ1-5
TGTGCCAGCAGTGAAGGGGCTGGCCGTTCAATCGATCAGCCCCAGCATTTT
CASSEGAGRSIDQPQHF
>-|10|-|TRBV2|TRBJ1-2
TGTGCCAGCAGTGCGGGAGGCTACACCTTC
CASSAGGYTF
>-|14|-|TRBV28|TRBJ1-1
TGTGCCAGCAGGGGTCGACGGGGGAACACTGAAGCTTTCTTT
CASRGRRGNTEAFF
>-|14|-|TRBV27|TRBJ2-7
TGTGCCAGCAGTTTAGCAGGACAAAACTACGAGCAGTACTTC
CASSLAGQNYEQYF
>once|14|-|TRBV6-5|TRBJ1-1
TGTGCCAGCAGTTACGTGGGACGCAACACTGAAGCTTTCTTT
CASSYVGRNTEAFF
>-|12|-|TRBV7-3|TRBJ2-3
TGTGCCAGCAGCTTAACTGCAGATACGCAGTATTTT
CASSLTADTQYF
>-|14|TRBD1|TRBV27|TRBJ2-7
TGTGCCAGCGGATATACAGGGGTCGAGGACGAGCAGTACTTC
CASGYTGVEDEQYF
>-|12|TRBD1|TRBV6-5|TRBJ2-7
TGTGCCAGCAGTAGGACAGGGAGCGCGCAGTACTTC
CASSRTGSAQYF
>-|16|-|TRBV7-8|TRBJ1-4
TGTGCCAGCAGCTCAGTGGGTAGGGGCCGAAATGAAAAACTGTTTTTT
CASSSVGRGRNEKLFF
>-|12|-|TRBV28|TRBJ2-7
TGTGCCAGCAGTCGTTTAGGGCTCGAGCAGTACTTC
CASSRLGLEQYF
>-|16|-|TRBV18|TRBJ2-2
TGTGCCAGCTCACCCGCGGCAACTGGGGGGACCGGGGAGCTGTTTTTT
CASSPAATGGTGELFF
>few|12|-|TRBV9|TRBJ2-2
TGTGCCAGCAGCGTACTTAACGGGGAGCTGTTTTTT
CASSVLNGELFF
>once|13|-|TRBV5-6|TRBJ2-5
TGTGCCAGCAGCTTGACAGGGAGAGAGACCCAGTACTTC
CASSLTGRETQYF
>-|16|-|TRBV19|TRBJ2-5
TGTGCCAGTAGTATAGGGGGAGGGGGGGCCGTGGAGACCCAGTACTTC
CASSIGGGGAVETQYF
>-|13|-|TRBV7-3|TRBJ1-1
TGTGCCAGCAGCTTAGAACCGAACACTGAAGCTTTCTTT
CASSLEPNTEAFF
>-|15|TRBD2|TRBV27|TRBJ2-1
TGTGCCAGCAGTTTAGAGCGGGAGGGCTACAATGAGCAGTTCTTC
CASSLEREGYNEQFF
>few|16|TRBD2|TRBV4-1|TRBJ2-1
TGCGCCAGCAGCCAACATGCTAGCGGGGGCTACAATGAGCAGTTCTTC
CASSQHASGGYNEQFF
>-|12|-|TRBV21-1|TRBJ2-7
TGTGTCCCGAGAAGGGTGAGGTACGAGCAGTACTTC
CVPRRVRYEQYF
>-|15|TRBD1|TRBV6-5|TRBJ1-5
TGTGCCAGCAGCTCAGGGACAGGGATATCTCAGCCCCAGCATTTT
CASSSGTGISQPQHF
>-|13|TRBD1|TRBV2|TRBJ2-7
TGTGCCAGCAGTCAGGACAGGGACTACGAGCAGTACTTC
CASSQDRDYEQYF
>-|15|TRBD1|TRBV10-1|TRBJ2-7
TGCGCCAGCAGTGAATCTGCGACAGGGATTGGCGAGCAGTACTTC
CASSESATGIGEQYF
>-|14|TRBD1|TRBV7-9|TRBJ1-1
TGTGCCAGCAGCCCGGGACAGGCTATAAGTGAAGCTTTCTTT
CASSPGQAISEAFF
>-|13|-|TRBV4-2|TRBJ2-2
TGTGCCAGCAGCCAAGATCTAGTCGGGGAGCTGTTTTTT
CASSQDLVGELFF
>-|13|-|TRBV28|TRBJ1-2
TGTGCCAGCAGGCTGGGACGGGCGGGTGGCTACACCTTC
CASRLGRAGGYTF
>-|16|-|TRBV2|TRBJ1-1
TGTGCCAGCAGACGTTCGGGGCTTTTCATGAACACTGAAGCTTTCTTT
CASRRSGLFMNTEAFF
>-|14|-|TRBV7-3|TRBJ1-2
TGTGCCAGCAGCTTACAGGGTCCAACTGGTGGCTACACCTTC
CASSLQGPTGGYTF
>-|16|-|TRBV10-2|TRBJ1-4
TGCGCCAGCAGCATTCTATCAGGGTCCGGTTCGGAAAGACTGTTTTTT
CASSILSGSGSERLFF
>-|17|TRBD2|TRBV5-1|TRBJ2-1
TGCGCCAGTAGGTCCTTTAGCGGGGAGCTCATTAACAATGAGCAGTTCTTC
CASRSFSGELINNEQFF
>-|14|TRBD2|TRBV11-2|TRBJ2-7
TGTGCCAGCAGCTCCGGGGGGGTTCCCTACGAGCAGTACTTC
CASSSGGVPYEQYF
>-|15|TRBD2|TRBV28|TRBJ2-2
TGTGCCAGCAGTTTGATTAGCGGGAGATCCGGGGAGCTGTTTTTT
CASSLISGRSGELFF